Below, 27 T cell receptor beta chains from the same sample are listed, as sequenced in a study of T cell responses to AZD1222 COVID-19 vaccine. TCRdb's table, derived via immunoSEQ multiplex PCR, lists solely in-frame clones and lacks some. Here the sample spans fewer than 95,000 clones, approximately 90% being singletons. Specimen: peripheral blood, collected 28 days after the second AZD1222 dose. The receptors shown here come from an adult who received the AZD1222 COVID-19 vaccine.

The CDR3 region has the DNA TGCGCCAGCAGCTTGGGTCAGGCCCAGGGGACCCAGTACTTC. The encoded protein is CASSLGQAQGTQYF. J is TRBJ2-5 and V is TRBV5-1, with D possibly matching TRBD1 (5 bases). Trimming removed 0 bases from V and 7 bases from J, with 13 bases in between. This CDR3 has 14 residues. Looked up from germline, CDR1 is SGHRS and CDR2 is YFSETQ.

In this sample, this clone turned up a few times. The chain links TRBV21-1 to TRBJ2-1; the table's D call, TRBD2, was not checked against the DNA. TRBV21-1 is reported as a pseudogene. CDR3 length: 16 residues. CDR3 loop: CASSNNGKNSYNEQFF. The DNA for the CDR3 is TGTGCCAGCAGCAATAACGGGAAAAACTCCTACAATGAGCAGTTCTTC.

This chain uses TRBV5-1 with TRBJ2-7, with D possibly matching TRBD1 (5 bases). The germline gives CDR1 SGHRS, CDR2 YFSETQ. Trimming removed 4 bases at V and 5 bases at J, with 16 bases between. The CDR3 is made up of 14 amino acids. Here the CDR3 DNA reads TGCGCCAGCAGCGTTCCGACAGAAGTAGACGAGCAGTACTTC. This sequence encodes CASSVPTEVDEQYF.

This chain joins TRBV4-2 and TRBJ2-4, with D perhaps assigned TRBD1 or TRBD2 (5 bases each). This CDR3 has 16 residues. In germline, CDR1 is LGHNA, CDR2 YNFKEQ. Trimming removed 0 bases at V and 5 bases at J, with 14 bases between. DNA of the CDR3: TGTGCCAGCAGCCAAGACGGGGCAGGACGCGAAAACATTCAGTACTTC. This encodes CASSQDGAGRENIQYF.

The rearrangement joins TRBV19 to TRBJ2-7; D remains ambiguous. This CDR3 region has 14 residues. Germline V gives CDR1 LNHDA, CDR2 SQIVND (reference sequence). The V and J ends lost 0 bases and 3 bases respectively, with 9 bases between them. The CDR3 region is CASSIDTGVYEQYF. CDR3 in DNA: TGTGCCAGTAGTATAGATACGGGCGTCTACGAGCAGTACTTC.

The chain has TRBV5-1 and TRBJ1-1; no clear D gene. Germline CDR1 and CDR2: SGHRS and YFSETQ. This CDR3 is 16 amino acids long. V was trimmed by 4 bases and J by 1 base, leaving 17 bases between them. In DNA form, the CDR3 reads TGCGCCAGCAGCCCATTGGACGCGGGAAGGAACACTGAAGCTTTCTTT. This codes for CASSPLDAGRNTEAFF.

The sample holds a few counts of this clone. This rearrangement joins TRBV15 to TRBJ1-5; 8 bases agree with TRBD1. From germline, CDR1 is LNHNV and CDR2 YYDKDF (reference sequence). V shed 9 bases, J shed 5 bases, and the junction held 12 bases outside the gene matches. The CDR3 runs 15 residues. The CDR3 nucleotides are TGTGCCACATCCCCGGGACAGGAGACTCATCAGCCCCAGCATTTT. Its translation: CATSPGQETHQPQHF.

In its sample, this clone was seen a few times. The CDR3 nucleotides are TGCAGCGCCCCGGGACTGTTAATCACAGATACGCAGTATTTT. Its protein product is CSAPGLLITDTQYF. This rearrangement joins TRBV29-1 to TRBJ2-3, with TRBD2 as a possible D gene (6 bases). Trimming took off 7 bases at V and 2 bases at J, with 16 bases between the two ends. Germline CDR1 SQVTM, CDR2 ANQGSEA. CDR3 size: 14 residues.

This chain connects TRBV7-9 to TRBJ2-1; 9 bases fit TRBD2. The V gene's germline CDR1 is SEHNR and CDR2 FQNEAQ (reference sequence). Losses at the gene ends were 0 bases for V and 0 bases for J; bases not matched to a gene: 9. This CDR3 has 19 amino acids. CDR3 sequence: CASSLALAGIPGSYNEQFF. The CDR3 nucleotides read TGTGCCAGCAGCTTAGCGCTAGCGGGGATCCCGGGCTCCTACAATGAGCAGTTCTTC.

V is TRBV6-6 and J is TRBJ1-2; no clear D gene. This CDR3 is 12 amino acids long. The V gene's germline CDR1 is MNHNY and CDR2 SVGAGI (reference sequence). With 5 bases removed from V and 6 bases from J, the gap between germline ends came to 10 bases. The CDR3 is CASSGTKDGYTF. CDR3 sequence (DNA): TGTGCCAGCAGTGGAACCAAGGATGGCTACACCTTC.

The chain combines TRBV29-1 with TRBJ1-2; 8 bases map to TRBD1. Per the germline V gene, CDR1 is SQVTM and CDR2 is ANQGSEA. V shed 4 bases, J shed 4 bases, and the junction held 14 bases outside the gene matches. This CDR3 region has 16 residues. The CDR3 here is CSVGGDRLPLGYGYTF. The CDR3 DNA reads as TGCAGCGTTGGTGGGGACAGGTTGCCGCTGGGCTATGGCTACACCTTC.

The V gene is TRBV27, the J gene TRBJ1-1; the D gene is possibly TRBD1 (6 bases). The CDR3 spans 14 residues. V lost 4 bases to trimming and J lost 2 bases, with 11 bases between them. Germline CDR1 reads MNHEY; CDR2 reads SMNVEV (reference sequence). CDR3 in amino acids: CASSSGQLNTEAFF. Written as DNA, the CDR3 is TGTGCCAGCAGTTCCGGACAGCTTAACACTGAAGCTTTCTTT.

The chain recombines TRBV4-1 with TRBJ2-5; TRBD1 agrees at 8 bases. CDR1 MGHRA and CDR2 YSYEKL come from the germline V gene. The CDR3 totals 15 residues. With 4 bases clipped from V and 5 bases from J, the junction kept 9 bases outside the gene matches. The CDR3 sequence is CASSRTQGAWETQYF. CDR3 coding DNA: TGCGCCAGCAGCCGAACCCAGGGGGCCTGGGAGACCCAGTACTTC.

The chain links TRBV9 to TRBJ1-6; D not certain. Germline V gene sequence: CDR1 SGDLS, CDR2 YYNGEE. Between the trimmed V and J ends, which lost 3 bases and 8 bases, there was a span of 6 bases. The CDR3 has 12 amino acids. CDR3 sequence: CASSDRDSPLHF. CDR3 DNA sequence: TGTGCCAGCAGCGATAGGGATTCACCCCTCCACTTT.

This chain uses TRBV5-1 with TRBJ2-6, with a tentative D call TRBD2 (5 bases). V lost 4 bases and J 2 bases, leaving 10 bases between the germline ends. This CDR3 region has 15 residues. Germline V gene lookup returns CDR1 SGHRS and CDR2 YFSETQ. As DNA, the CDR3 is TGCGCCAGCAGCGTCACGGGGACTGGGGCCAACGTCCTGACTTTC. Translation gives CASSVTGTGANVLTF.

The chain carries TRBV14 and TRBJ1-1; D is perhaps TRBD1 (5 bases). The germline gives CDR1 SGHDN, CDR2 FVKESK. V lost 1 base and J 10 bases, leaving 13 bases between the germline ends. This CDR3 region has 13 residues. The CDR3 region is CASSQVGASRAFF. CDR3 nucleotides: TGTGCCAGCAGCCAAGTTGGGGCCTCACGAGCTTTCTTT.

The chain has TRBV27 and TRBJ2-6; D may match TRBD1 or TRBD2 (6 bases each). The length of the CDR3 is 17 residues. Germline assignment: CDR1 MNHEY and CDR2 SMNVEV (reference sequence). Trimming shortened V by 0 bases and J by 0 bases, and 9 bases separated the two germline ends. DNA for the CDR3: TGTGCCAGCAGTTTATCGTGGGGGGCCTCTGGGGCCAACGTCCTGACTTTC. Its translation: CASSLSWGASGANVLTF.

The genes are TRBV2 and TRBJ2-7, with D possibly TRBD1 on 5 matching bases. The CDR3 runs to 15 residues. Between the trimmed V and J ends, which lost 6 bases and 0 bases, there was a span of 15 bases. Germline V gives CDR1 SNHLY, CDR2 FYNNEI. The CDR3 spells CASRPTGRLSYEQYF. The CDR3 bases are TGTGCCAGCAGGCCCACAGGCCGCCTCTCCTACGAGCAGTACTTC.

Here the CDR3 reads CSVDGPNRGPEQFF. For the CDR3, the DNA is TGCAGCGTTGATGGGCCGAACCGAGGTCCTGAGCAGTTCTTC. V and J are TRBV29-1 and TRBJ2-1; unclear D gene. The CDR3 is 14 amino acids. Looked up from germline, CDR1 is SQVTM and CDR2 is ANQGSEA. The V and J ends lost 3 bases and 9 bases respectively, with 18 bases between them.

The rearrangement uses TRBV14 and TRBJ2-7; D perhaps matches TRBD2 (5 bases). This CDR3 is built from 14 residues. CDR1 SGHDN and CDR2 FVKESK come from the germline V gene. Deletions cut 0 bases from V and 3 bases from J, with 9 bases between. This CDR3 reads CASSQDLEVYEQYF. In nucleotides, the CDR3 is TGTGCCAGCAGCCAAGATCTGGAGGTCTACGAGCAGTACTTC.

The CDR3 sequence: CASSLGQGDIQYF. The CDR3 DNA is TGCGCCAGCAGCTTGGGCCAGGGAGACATTCAGTACTTC. The chain combines TRBV5-1 with TRBJ2-4; D is possibly TRBD1 or TRBD2 (5 bases each). Looked up from germline, CDR1 is SGHRS and CDR2 is YFSETQ. V gave up 0 bases and J gave up 8 bases, with 9 bases separating them. The CDR3 contains 13 residues.

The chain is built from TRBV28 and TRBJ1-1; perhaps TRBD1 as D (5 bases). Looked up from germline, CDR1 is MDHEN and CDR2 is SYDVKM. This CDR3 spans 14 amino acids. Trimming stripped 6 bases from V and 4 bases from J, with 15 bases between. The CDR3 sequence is CASSDQGVATEAFF. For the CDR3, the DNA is TGTGCCAGCAGCGATCAGGGAGTGGCCACTGAAGCTTTCTTT.

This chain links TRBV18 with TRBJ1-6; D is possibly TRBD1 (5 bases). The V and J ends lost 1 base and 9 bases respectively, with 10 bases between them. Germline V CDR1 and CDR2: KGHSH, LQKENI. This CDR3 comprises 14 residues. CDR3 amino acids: CASSPRGESSPLHF. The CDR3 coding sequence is TGTGCCAGCTCACCACGAGGGGAGAGTTCACCCCTCCACTTT.

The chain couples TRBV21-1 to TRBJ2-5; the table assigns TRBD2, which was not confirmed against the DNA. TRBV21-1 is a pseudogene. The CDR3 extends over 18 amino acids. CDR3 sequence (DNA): TGTGCCAGCAGCAAGGGACTAGCGGGAGGGCCGGGAAAAGAGACCCAGTACTTC. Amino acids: CASSKGLAGGPGKETQYF.

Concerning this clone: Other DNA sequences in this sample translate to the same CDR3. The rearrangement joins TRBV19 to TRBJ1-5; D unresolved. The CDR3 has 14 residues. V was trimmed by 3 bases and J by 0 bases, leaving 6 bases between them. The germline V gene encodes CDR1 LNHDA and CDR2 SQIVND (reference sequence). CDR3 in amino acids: CASSIGGSNQPQHF. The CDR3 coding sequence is TGTGCCAGTAGTATTGGTGGTAGCAATCAGCCCCAGCATTTT.

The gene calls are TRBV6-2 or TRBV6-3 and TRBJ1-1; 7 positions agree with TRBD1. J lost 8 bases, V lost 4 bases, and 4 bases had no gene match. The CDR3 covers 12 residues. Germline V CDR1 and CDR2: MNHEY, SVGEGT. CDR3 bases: TGTGCCAGCAGTTCCTGGACAGGCGAAGCTTTCTTT. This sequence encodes CASSSWTGEAFF.

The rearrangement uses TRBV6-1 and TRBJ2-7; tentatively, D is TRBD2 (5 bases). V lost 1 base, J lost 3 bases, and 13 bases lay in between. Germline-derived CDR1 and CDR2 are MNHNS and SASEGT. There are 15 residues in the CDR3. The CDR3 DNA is TGTGCCAGCAGTGAAGGGGGAGTGGGGTACTACGAGCAGTACTTC. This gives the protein CASSEGGVGYYEQYF.